The rows below give T cell receptor beta chains drawn from one sample of a study of blood T cell repertoires in COVID-19. Sequencing used immunoSEQ multiplex PCR; TCRdb keeps in-frame clones, though not all of them. The table lists over 55,000 clones, 83% of them singletons. Sequencing was performed on peripheral blood. The source is a man over 45 with active COVID-19. The CDR3 runs from the conserved cysteine through the conserved F or W. The order of the fields is J gene, clone size, V gene, D gene, CDR3 protein, CDR3 DNA. D genes are given only for firm matches. The size field is filled for only some rows; it gives once, few, many or a size class.

J: TRBJ1-6; size: -; V: TRBV19; D: -; CDR3: CASSIGGRESPLHF; DNA: TGTGCCAGTAGTATCGGGGGGCGAGAATCACCCCTCCACTTT
J: TRBJ1-1; size: -; V: TRBV4-1; D: -; CDR3: CASSAHREGNTEAFF; DNA: TGCGCCAGCAGCGCGCACAGGGAAGGAAACACTGAAGCTTTCTTT
J: TRBJ2-1; size: once; V: TRBV7-2; D: -; CDR3: CASSLTGDYEQFF; DNA: TGTGCCAGCAGCTTAACGGGAGACTATGAGCAGTTCTTC
J: TRBJ1-4; size: -; V: TRBV5-1; D: -; CDR3: CASSLDAGGDEKLFF; DNA: TGCGCCAGCAGCTTGGATGCAGGAGGGGATGAAAAACTGTTTTTT
J: TRBJ1-6; size: -; V: TRBV9; D: TRBD1; CDR3: CASSVYRDSNSPLHF; DNA: TGTGCCAGCAGCGTCTACCGGGACAGCAATTCACCCCTCCACTTT
J: TRBJ1-2; size: -; V: TRBV11-2; D: TRBD1; CDR3: CASSSGTGGVDGYTF; DNA: TGTGCCAGCAGCTCCGGGACAGGGGGCGTGGATGGCTACACCTTC
J: TRBJ2-5; size: -; V: TRBV19; D: -; CDR3: CASSISPPLGETQYF; DNA: TGTGCCAGTAGTATTTCCCCGCCCCTCGGAGAGACCCAGTACTTC
J: TRBJ1-5; size: -; V: TRBV27; D: TRBD1; CDR3: CASSSTIQGFWSNQPQHF; DNA: TGTGCCAGCAGTAGTACCATACAGGGGTTTTGGAGCAATCAGCCCCAGCATTTT
J: TRBJ2-1; size: -; V: TRBV28; D: TRBD1; CDR3: CASRPIRTGGYNEQFF; DNA: TGTGCCAGCAGACCCATCCGGACAGGCGGTTACAATGAGCAGTTCTTC
J: TRBJ1-3; size: -; V: TRBV7-8; D: -; CDR3: CASSKRGGNTIYF; DNA: TGTGCCAGCAGCAAGCGGGGTGGAAACACCATATATTTT
J: TRBJ1-5; size: few; V: TRBV3-1/TRBV3-2; D: TRBD1; CDR3: CASSQDRTGWENQPQHF; DNA: TGTGCCAGCAGCCAAGATCGGACAGGGTGGGAAAATCAGCCCCAGCATTTT
J: TRBJ2-3; size: -; V: TRBV5-1; D: TRBD2; CDR3: CATHAGTSGRDTQYF; DNA: TGCGCCACCCACGCGGGGACTAGCGGGAGAGATACGCAGTATTTT
J: TRBJ1-2; size: -; V: TRBV7-8; D: -; CDR3: CASSLEEPGTSYGYTF; DNA: TGTGCCAGCAGCTTAGAGGAACCCGGGACAAGCTATGGCTACACCTTC
J: TRBJ2-2; size: -; V: TRBV29-1; D: -; CDR3: CSVETGLTGELFF; DNA: TGCAGCGTTGAAACAGGGTTGACCGGGGAGCTGTTTTTT
J: TRBJ1-2; size: -; V: TRBV5-1; D: TRBD1; CDR3: CASSLTGGANYGYTF; DNA: TGCGCCAGCAGCTTAACAGGGGGCGCCAACTATGGCTACACCTTC
J: TRBJ2-1; size: -; V: TRBV28; D: -; CDR3: CASSPPGGTAGNEQFF; DNA: TGTGCCAGCAGCCCACCGGGGGGGACAGCTGGAAATGAGCAGTTCTTC
J: TRBJ2-1; size: -; V: TRBV12-5; D: -; CDR3: CASGLSSGIDEQFF; DNA: TGTGCTAGTGGTTTAAGTTCCGGGATCGATGAGCAGTTCTTC
J: TRBJ2-7; size: -; V: TRBV18; D: TRBD2; CDR3: CASSTTTSEKYF; DNA: TGTGCCAGCTCAACGACTACTAGCGAGAAATACTTC
J: TRBJ1-5; size: few; V: TRBV19; D: -; CDR3: CASMGYGTRGAYSNQPQHF; DNA: TGTGCCAGTATGGGGTACGGGACTAGGGGGGCTTATAGCAATCAGCCCCAGCATTTT
J: TRBJ2-3; size: -; V: TRBV12-3/TRBV12-4; D: TRBD1; CDR3: CASSLAGGTQYF; DNA: TGTGCCAGCAGTTTGGCAGGGGGTACGCAGTATTTT
J: TRBJ2-7; size: -; V: TRBV11-2; D: -; CDR3: CASSQDTTTYEQYF; DNA: TGTGCCAGCAGCCAGGACACCACAACCTACGAGCAGTACTTC
J: TRBJ1-3; size: -; V: TRBV5-1; D: -; CDR3: CASSLWLLGAGNTIYF; DNA: TGCGCCAGCAGCTTGTGGCTCCTAGGGGCTGGAAACACCATATATTTT
J: TRBJ1-2; size: -; V: TRBV3-1/TRBV3-2; D: -; CDR3: CASSQVIGESYGYTF; DNA: TGTGCCAGCAGCCAAGTGATAGGGGAATCCTATGGCTACACCTTC